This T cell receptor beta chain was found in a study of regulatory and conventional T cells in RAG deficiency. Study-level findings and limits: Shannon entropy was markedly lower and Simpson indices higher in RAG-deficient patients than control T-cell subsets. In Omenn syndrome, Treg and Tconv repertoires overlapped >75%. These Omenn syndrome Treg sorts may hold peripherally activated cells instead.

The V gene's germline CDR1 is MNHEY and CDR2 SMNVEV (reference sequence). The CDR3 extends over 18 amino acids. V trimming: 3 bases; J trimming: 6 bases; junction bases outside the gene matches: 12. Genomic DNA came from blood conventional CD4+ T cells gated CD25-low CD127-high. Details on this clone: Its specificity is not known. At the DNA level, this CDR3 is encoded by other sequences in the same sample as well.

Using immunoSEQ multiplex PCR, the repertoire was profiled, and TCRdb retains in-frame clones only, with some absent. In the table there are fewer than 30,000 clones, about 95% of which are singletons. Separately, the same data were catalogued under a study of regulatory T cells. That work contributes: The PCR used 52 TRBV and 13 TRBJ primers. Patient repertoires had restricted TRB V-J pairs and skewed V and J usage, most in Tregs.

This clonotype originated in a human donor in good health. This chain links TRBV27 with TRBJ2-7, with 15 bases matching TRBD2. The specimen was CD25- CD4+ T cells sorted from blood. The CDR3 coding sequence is TGTGCCAGCAGTTTGGGGGGACTAGCGGGGGGAAAAATTGGCGAGCAGTACTTC. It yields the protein CASSLGGLAGGKIGEQYF.